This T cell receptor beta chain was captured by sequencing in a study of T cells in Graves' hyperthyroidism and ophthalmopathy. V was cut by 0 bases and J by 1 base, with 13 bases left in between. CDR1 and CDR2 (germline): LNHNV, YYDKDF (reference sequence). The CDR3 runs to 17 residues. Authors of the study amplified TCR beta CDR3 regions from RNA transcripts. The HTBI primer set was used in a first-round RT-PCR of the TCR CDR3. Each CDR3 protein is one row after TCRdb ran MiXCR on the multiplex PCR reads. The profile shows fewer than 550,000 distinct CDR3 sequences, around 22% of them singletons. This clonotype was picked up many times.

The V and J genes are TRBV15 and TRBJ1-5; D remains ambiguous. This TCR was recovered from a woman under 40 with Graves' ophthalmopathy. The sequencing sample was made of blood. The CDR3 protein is CATSRDPAGGSNQPQHF. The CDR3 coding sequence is TGTGCCACCAGCAGAGATCCCGCAGGAGGAAGCAATCAGCCCCAGCATTTT.